What follows are 25 T cell receptor beta chains derived from one specimen sequenced in a study of cytomegalovirus exposure and HLA in healthy donors. Using immunoSEQ multiplex PCR, the repertoire was profiled, and TCRdb retains in-frame clones only, with some absent. The sample includes about 180,000 clones, around 85% of them seen just once. The sequenced sample consisted of PBMCs. Source of these receptors: a man younger than 35 in good health and CMV-seropositive.

This sequence joins TRBV29-1 and TRBJ1-1, with TRBD1 as a possible D gene (5 bases). The V gene lost 6 bases and the J gene lost 7 bases, with 12 bases spanning the gap. Per germline, CDR1 SQVTM and CDR2 ANQGSEA. CDR3 length: 11 amino acids. CDR3 sequence: CSVERGIEAFF. The CDR3 DNA is TGCAGCGTCGAAAGGGGTATTGAAGCTTTCTTT.

The V call is TRBV9, the J call TRBJ1-4; 11 bases fit TRBD1. The CDR3 contains 14 residues. V shed 4 bases and J 6 bases; nucleotides not matched to a gene: 2. Germline V gene lookup returns CDR1 SGDLS and CDR2 YYNGEE. The CDR3: CASSPGQGDEKLFF. The CDR3 DNA sequence: TGTGCCAGCAGCCCGGGACAGGGGGATGAAAAACTGTTTTTT.

Here the CDR3 DNA reads TGTGCCAGCAGCTCCCCGGGACAGTACAATGAGCAGTTCTTC. Encoded protein: CASSSPGQYNEQFF. This rearrangement joins TRBV7-9 to TRBJ2-1; 7 bases match TRBD1. V dropped 4 bases and J dropped 4; count of bases not matched to a gene: 4. CDR3 length: 14 amino acids. The V gene's germline CDR1 is SEHNR and CDR2 FQNEAQ (reference sequence).

V gene TRBV29-1 combines with J gene TRBJ2-7; D is perhaps TRBD2 (7 bases). Germline V gene data show CDR1 as SQVTM and CDR2 as ANQGSEA. Trimming removed 6 bases from V and 4 bases from J, with 22 bases in between. This CDR3 region has 15 residues. Written as DNA, the CDR3 is TGCAGCGTCAATGGGGGGGCTAGTCAGGAGTACGAGCAGTACTTC. Translated: CSVNGGASQEYEQYF.

The chain employs TRBV10-3 and TRBJ1-2; the D is unclear. The CDR3 consists of 14 residues. Germline CDR1 ENHRY, CDR2 SYGVKD. The ends were cut back, 0 bases at V and 2 bases at J, with 7 bases in the middle. CDR3 bases: TGTGCCATCAGTGAGTCAGAGGGAAACTATGGCTACACCTTC. It specifies CAISESEGNYGYTF.

The V gene is TRBV10-2, the J gene TRBJ2-1, with 11 bases matching TRBD2. The junction had 5 bases not matched to a gene; V was cut back by 4 bases and J by 9 bases. The CDR3 contains 14 residues. Germline CDR1 and CDR2: WSHSY and SAAADI. The CDR3, as DNA: TGCGCCAGCAGTGTAGCGGGAGGGGGCGGTGAGCAGTTCTTC. Translating it yields CASSVAGGGGEQFF.

The V and J genes are TRBV6-6 and TRBJ2-2; 7 positions agree with TRBD2. CDR1 and CDR2 from the germline V gene are MNHNY and SVGAGI (reference sequence). The V segment lost 5 bases and the J segment 2 bases; nucleotides outside the gene matches: 8. The CDR3 loop spans 16 amino acids. CDR3 bases: TGTGCCAGCAGTCCGCCGGGACTACTCAACACCGGGGAGCTGTTTTTT. Protein product: CASSPPGLLNTGELFF.

This chain connects TRBV5-1 to TRBJ2-3, with 7 positions matching TRBD1. J lost 0 bases, V lost 4 bases, and 5 bases had no gene match. The CDR3 has 15 residues. Germline loops: CDR1 SGHRS, CDR2 YFSETQ. The CDR3 region is CASSVRDRSTDTQYF. The CDR3 nucleotides are TGCGCCAGCAGCGTCCGGGACAGAAGCACAGATACGCAGTATTTT.

This rearrangement joins TRBV5-6 to TRBJ2-1; no clear D gene. Trimming removed 3 bases from V and 7 bases from J, with 11 bases in between. The V gene's germline CDR1 is SGHDT and CDR2 YYEEEE. There are 13 residues in the CDR3. The chain's CDR3 is CASSWLLINEQFF. The CDR3 bases are TGTGCCAGCAGCTGGCTGCTTATTAATGAGCAGTTCTTC.

The chain carries TRBV2 and TRBJ2-5; tentatively, D is TRBD2 (6 bases). V was trimmed by 4 bases and J by 1 base, leaving 13 bases between them. Per the germline V gene, CDR1 is SNHLY and CDR2 is FYNNEI. This CDR3 has 15 residues. The CDR3 DNA reads as TGTGCCAGCAGTGGATTAGCGGCGTCCCAAGAGACCCAGTACTTC. Translation: CASSGLAASQETQYF.

This clone occurred once. The genes are TRBV15 and TRBJ1-6, with D unclear. V was cut by 1 base and J by 7 bases, with 2 bases left in between. The CDR3 is 12 residues long. Germline CDR1 and CDR2: LNHNV and YYDKDF (reference sequence). The CDR3 loop reads CATSRANSPLHF. The CDR3 nucleotides read TGTGCCACCAGCAGAGCAAATTCACCCCTCCACTTT.

V usage is TRBV6-5 and J usage is TRBJ2-2, with TRBD1 matching 8 bases. There are 13 residues in the CDR3. Germline trimming cut 10 bases from V and 7 bases from J; bases unmatched to any gene: 8. CDR1 and CDR2 from the germline V gene are MNHEY and SVGAGI. The CDR3 here is CATIRGRGGELFF. The DNA of the CDR3 is TGTGCCACCATCAGGGGGCGGGGCGGGGAGCTGTTTTTT.

The chain recombines TRBV6-6 with TRBJ1-5; D is undetermined. Germline loops: CDR1 MNHNY, CDR2 SVGAGI (reference sequence). The CDR3 extends over 16 amino acids. With 2 bases removed from V and 7 bases from J, the gap between germline ends came to 18 bases. The CDR3 reads CASSYAPESNLQPQHF. Here the CDR3 DNA reads TGTGCCAGCAGTTACGCTCCAGAATCCAATTTGCAGCCCCAGCATTTT.

The genes are TRBV11-1 and TRBJ2-1, with D possibly TRBD1 on 6 matching bases. Germline CDR1 reads SGHAT; CDR2 reads FQDESV (reference sequence). The CDR3 runs 15 residues. Trimming cost V 2 bases and J 2 bases, with 10 bases left between them. The CDR3, as DNA: TGTGCCAGCAGCTTAAATCAGGGGCCCTACAATGAGCAGTTCTTC. Its translation: CASSLNQGPYNEQFF.

The chain carries TRBV30 and TRBJ2-7, with 7 nucleotides matching TRBD1. V lost 5 bases and J lost 3; bases outside the gene matches: 1. The CDR3 length is 11 residues. CDR1 is GTSNPN and CDR2 is SVGIG in the germline V gene (reference sequence). CDR3 in amino acids: CAWGTVYEQYF. The CDR3 bases are TGTGCCTGGGGGACAGTCTACGAGCAGTACTTC.

The rearrangement links TRBV9 to TRBJ2-3, with D possibly TRBD1 on 5 matching bases. Trimming took off 0 bases at V and 3 bases at J, with 11 bases between the two ends. CDR1 and CDR2 (germline): SGDLS, YYNGEE. This CDR3 is built from 15 residues. CDR3 in DNA: TGTGCCAGCAGCGTAGTAGGGGAAGGGACAGATACGCAGTATTTT. Translated, it gives CASSVVGEGTDTQYF.

This chain joins TRBV4-1 and TRBJ2-7; tentative D call: TRBD1 (7 bases). The CDR3 totals 14 residues. Germline assignment: CDR1 MGHRA and CDR2 YSYEKL. The V and J ends lost 2 bases and 2 bases respectively, with 10 bases between them. CDR3 nucleotides: TGCGCCAGCAGCCAAACAGGGGAGGCCTACGAGCAGTACTTC. It codes for CASSQTGEAYEQYF.

The gene calls are TRBV6-1 and TRBJ1-4, with TRBD1 identical over 8 bases. This CDR3 spans 15 amino acids. The trim removed 2 bases at V and 8 bases at J, leaving 7 bases unmatched. Germline CDR1 MNHNS, CDR2 SASEGT. The CDR3 nucleotides are TGTGCCAGCAGTGAACTGCAGGGGGCACGGGAAAAACTGTTTTTT. Translation: CASSELQGAREKLFF.

This chain uses TRBV7-9 with TRBJ2-3; maybe TRBD2 (5 bases). Trimming took 4 bases from V and 7 from J, leaving 15 bases between them. The CDR3 extends over 14 amino acids. Per germline, CDR1 SEHNR and CDR2 FQNEAQ (reference sequence). The CDR3 loop reads CASSSILDPYTQYF. For the CDR3, the DNA is TGTGCCAGCAGCTCTATACTAGATCCCTATACGCAGTATTTT.

This rearrangement joins TRBV19 to TRBJ1-4; D not resolved. Germline lookup yields CDR1 LNHDA and CDR2 SQIVND (reference sequence). The length of the CDR3 is 15 residues. The V end lost 7 bases, the J end lost 7 bases, and 19 bases lay between the germline ends. CDR3 amino acids: CASNPGWVSGEKLFF. Written as DNA, the CDR3 is TGTGCCAGTAATCCGGGATGGGTCTCGGGTGAAAAACTGTTTTTT.

The chain links TRBV27 to TRBJ2-7; weak D call: TRBD2 (5 bases). The CDR3 extends over 14 amino acids. From germline, CDR1 is MNHEY and CDR2 SMNVEV (reference sequence). Trimming stripped 2 bases from V and 5 bases from J, with 13 bases between. The CDR3 nucleotides are TGTGCCAGCAGTTTAAGAGGGCAGGTCCACGAGCAGTACTTC. This encodes CASSLRGQVHEQYF.

This sequence joins TRBV19 and TRBJ2-3; 10 bases are shared with TRBD1. Germline V gene data show CDR1 as LNHDA and CDR2 as SQIVND (reference sequence). The CDR3 spans 16 residues. The ends lost 0 bases at V and 4 bases at J; junction bases unmatched: 4. The CDR3, as DNA: TGTGCCAGTAGTATAGATCCAGGACAGGGGGCAGATACGCAGTATTTT. This translates into CASSIDPGQGADTQYF.

V and J are TRBV6-5 and TRBJ1-4, with unresolved D. Germline CDR1 is MNHEY and CDR2 is SVGAGI. The CDR3 consists of 14 residues. V was shortened by 7 bases and J by 5 bases, with 14 bases between the two germline ends. CDR3 loop: CASTTTQINEKLFF. DNA of the CDR3: TGTGCCAGCACCACTACCCAGATAAATGAAAAACTGTTTTTT.

This chain joins TRBV19 and TRBJ1-2; tentative D call: TRBD1 (6 bases). V gave up 3 bases and J gave up 2 bases, with 10 bases separating them. Germline V lookup: CDR1 LNHDA, CDR2 SQIVND (reference sequence). The CDR3 extends over 14 amino acids. The CDR3: CASSIRTENYGYTF. CDR3 sequence (DNA): TGTGCCAGTAGTATCAGGACAGAAAACTATGGCTACACCTTC. Supplemented by reference TRBV19 and TRBJ1-2, the full variable domain reads DGGITQSPKYLFRKEGQNVTLSCEQNLNHDAMYWYRQDPGQGLRLIYYSQIVNDFQKGDIAEGYSVSREKKESFPLTVTSAQKNPTAFYLCASSIRTENYGYTFGSGTRLTVV.

V and J are TRBV5-5 and TRBJ1-1; a weak D match, TRBD1 (5 bases). CDR1 is SGHKS, CDR2 YYEKEE, per germline (reference sequence). The CDR3 length is 15 residues. The V and J ends lost 4 bases and 4 bases respectively, with 17 bases between them. CDR3 sequence reads: CASSVGTPGGTEAFF. Written as DNA, the CDR3 is TGTGCCAGCAGCGTCGGGACTCCCGGTGGCACTGAAGCTTTCTTT.